The rows below give T cell receptor beta chains drawn from one sample of a study of control samples from healthy donors and cancer patients. Libraries were prepared by immunoSEQ multiplex PCR; TCRdb keeps only in-frame clonotypes and omits some of them. The sample records tens of thousands of clones, more than 75% being singletons. What was sequenced was PBMCs. The source is a woman between 55 and 75 years old with lung cancer. Each CDR3 is given with its conserved first and last residue. Each record gives: CDR3 length, D gene, clone size, J gene, V gene, CDR3 DNA, CDR3 protein. D genes are given only for firm matches. Clone size is given for some rows only: seen once, a few or many times, or a class if the clone is expanded.

length: 15
D: NA
size: few
J: TRBJ1-5
V: TRBV5-1
DNA: TGCGCCAGCAGCTTGGATGGCAGGGAGGATCAGCCCCAGCATTTT
CDR3: CASSLDGREDQPQHF

length: 16
D: TRBD2
size: NA
J: TRBJ2-5
V: TRBV10-1
DNA: TGCGCCAGCAGTGACGGCGCGGGAGGCCGTAAAGAGACCCAGTACTTC
CDR3: CASSDGAGGRKETQYF

length: 13
D: NA
size: NA
J: TRBJ2-5
V: TRBV5-1
DNA: TGCGCCAGCAGCCCGCGGCCCCAAGAGACCCAGTACTTC
CDR3: CASSPRPQETQYF

length: 14
D: NA
size: NA
J: TRBJ2-1
V: TRBV6-1
DNA: TGTGCCAGCAGTGAAGCGGACTCCCCTCCTTCGCAGTTCTTC
CDR3: CASSEADSPPSQFF

length: 14
D: NA
size: NA
J: TRBJ1-1
V: TRBV6-6
DNA: TGTGCCAGCAGGGCCGGGATCCAGAACACTGAAGCTTTCTTT
CDR3: CASRAGIQNTEAFF

length: 18
D: TRBD1
size: NA
J: TRBJ1-1
V: TRBV6-1
DNA: TGTGCCAGCAGTGACCAGCCTTCGGGACAGGGGATAAACACTGAAGCTTTCTTT
CDR3: CASSDQPSGQGINTEAFF

length: 14
D: NA
size: once
J: TRBJ2-5
V: TRBV5-1
DNA: TGCGCCAGCAGCCCCAACAACGCAGAAGAGACCCAGTACTTC
CDR3: CASSPNNAEETQYF

length: 15
D: NA
size: NA
J: TRBJ2-1
V: TRBV19
DNA: TGTGCCAGTAGTATCTCCCAAGACTCCTACAATGAGCAGTTCTTC
CDR3: CASSISQDSYNEQFF

length: 14
D: TRBD2
size: NA
J: TRBJ2-7
V: TRBV6-5
DNA: TGTGCCAGCAGCTTCGGACTAGGTAACTACGAGCAGTACTTC
CDR3: CASSFGLGNYEQYF

length: 14
D: NA
size: NA
J: TRBJ1-3
V: TRBV5-1
DNA: TGCGCCAGCAGCTTGGACACTGCTGGAAACACCATATATTTT
CDR3: CASSLDTAGNTIYF

length: 15
D: TRBD2
size: NA
J: TRBJ2-5
V: TRBV11-2
DNA: TGTGCCAGCAGGGCTAGCGGGAGAAGCCAAGAGACCCAGTACTTC
CDR3: CASRASGRSQETQYF

length: 16
D: NA
size: NA
J: TRBJ2-1
V: TRBV3-1/TRBV3-2
DNA: TGTGCCAGCAGCCAAGTTCGGTTAGCAGGTACAAATGAGCAGTTCTTC
CDR3: CASSQVRLAGTNEQFF

length: 16
D: NA
size: NA
J: TRBJ2-1
V: TRBV10-2
DNA: TGCGCCAGCAGGGAGACTACGTATCCTCCATACAATGAGCAGTTCTTC
CDR3: CASRETTYPPYNEQFF

length: 14
D: NA
size: NA
J: TRBJ2-2
V: TRBV20-1
DNA: TGCAGTGCTAGTTCTCAGGGGAACACCGGGGAGCTGTTTTTT
CDR3: CSASSQGNTGELFF

length: 14
D: TRBD1
size: NA
J: TRBJ2-1
V: TRBV5-1
DNA: TGCGCCAGCAGCAGGACAGGGGGAGAGTATGAGCAGTTCTTC
CDR3: CASSRTGGEYEQFF

length: 15
D: TRBD2
size: NA
J: TRBJ2-5
V: TRBV6-1
DNA: TGTGCCAGCAGTGAAGCGGTAGGGGTAGTAGCGGGGTCGTACTTC
CDR3: CASSEAVGVVAGSYF

length: 11
D: TRBD1
size: NA
J: TRBJ2-1
V: TRBV12-3/TRBV12-4
DNA: TGTGCCAGCAGTGGGGACAGGGGACATTTCTTC
CDR3: CASSGDRGHFF

length: 15
D: TRBD2
size: NA
J: TRBJ2-7
V: TRBV3-1/TRBV3-2
DNA: TGTGCCAGCAGCCAAGATTCCAGCGGGGTCTACGAGCAGTACTTC
CDR3: CASSQDSSGVYEQYF

length: 13
D: TRBD1
size: NA
J: TRBJ2-7
V: TRBV12-3/TRBV12-4
DNA: TGTGCCAGCAGTTTCGACAGGGGCCGCGAGCAGTACTTC
CDR3: CASSFDRGREQYF

length: 17
D: NA
size: NA
J: TRBJ2-1
V: TRBV24-1
DNA: TGTGCCACCAGTGCCACCCTGGGCTCGGGAGCCTACAATGAGCAGTTCTTC
CDR3: CATSATLGSGAYNEQFF

length: 15
D: TRBD1
size: NA
J: TRBJ1-4
V: TRBV28
DNA: TGTGCCAGCACACCCAGGGGGCTCGGTAATGAAAAACTGTTTTTT
CDR3: CASTPRGLGNEKLFF

length: 12
D: NA
size: few
J: TRBJ2-1
V: TRBV27
DNA: TGTGCCAGCAGTTTAACGGACAATGAGCAGTTCTTC
CDR3: CASSLTDNEQFF

length: 12
D: NA
size: NA
J: TRBJ2-3
V: TRBV7-9
DNA: TGTGCCAGCAGTCGTAACGAGGATACGCAGTATTTT
CDR3: CASSRNEDTQYF

length: 15
D: TRBD1
size: NA
J: TRBJ1-4
V: TRBV7-9
DNA: TGTGCCAGCAGCCCAGGGGGCAGCTCTAATGAAAAACTGTTTTTT
CDR3: CASSPGGSSNEKLFF

length: 14
D: TRBD1
size: NA
J: TRBJ1-2
V: TRBV5-4
DNA: TGTGCCAGCAGATGGGACAGCGGGATCGATGGCTACACCTTC
CDR3: CASRWDSGIDGYTF

length: 15
D: NA
size: NA
J: TRBJ2-2
V: TRBV19
DNA: TGTGCCAGTAGTACCAGGGGTGTTAATACCGGGGAGCTGTTTTTT
CDR3: CASSTRGVNTGELFF

length: 14
D: NA
size: NA
J: TRBJ2-1
V: TRBV19
DNA: TGTGCCAGTAGTATCCAGGCAACCTACAATGAGCAGTTCTTC
CDR3: CASSIQATYNEQFF

length: 14
D: TRBD2
size: NA
J: TRBJ2-1
V: TRBV27
DNA: TGTGCCAGCAGTTTAACTAGCGGGAGTACTGAGCAGTTCTTC
CDR3: CASSLTSGSTEQFF

length: 13
D: NA
size: NA
J: TRBJ1-2
V: TRBV12-3/TRBV12-4
DNA: TGTGCCAGCAGTTTTGCGGGTTTGGACGGCTACACCTTC
CDR3: CASSFAGLDGYTF

length: 16
D: NA
size: once
J: TRBJ2-6
V: TRBV7-3
DNA: NA
CDR3: CASSFGSGSGANVLTF

length: 14
D: TRBD1
size: NA
J: TRBJ2-7
V: TRBV5-4
DNA: TGTGCCAGCAGCCCGGGACAGGGAAGCCACGAGCAGTACTTC
CDR3: CASSPGQGSHEQYF

length: 12
D: TRBD1
size: NA
J: TRBJ1-1
V: TRBV5-4
DNA: TGTGCCAGCAGCTACGACAGGGGCGAAGCTTTCTTT
CDR3: CASSYDRGEAFF

length: 13
D: NA
size: NA
J: TRBJ1-1
V: TRBV9
DNA: TGTGCCAGCAGCGTTCAAGCGAACACTGAAGCTTTCTTT
CDR3: CASSVQANTEAFF

length: 16
D: NA
size: NA
J: TRBJ1-6
V: TRBV11-2
DNA: TGTGCCAGCGGCACCTCCGGGTCGGCAGCAGGTTCACCCCTCCACTTT
CDR3: CASGTSGSAAGSPLHF

length: 15
D: NA
size: NA
J: TRBJ2-2
V: TRBV4-1
DNA: TGCGCCAGCAGCCAAGATAGGGGGTTCACCGGGGAGCTGTTTTTT
CDR3: CASSQDRGFTGELFF

length: 11
D: NA
size: NA
J: TRBJ1-2
V: TRBV12-3/TRBV12-4
DNA: TGTGCCAGCAGTTTAGGCACCTTTCTCACCTTC
CDR3: CASSLGTFLTF

length: 16
D: NA
size: medium-sized
J: TRBJ2-3
V: TRBV15
DNA: TGTGCCACCAGCAGAGATCTGGCCAGCTTCACAGATACGCAGTATTTT
CDR3: CATSRDLASFTDTQYF

length: 13
D: NA
size: NA
J: TRBJ2-1
V: TRBV6-5
DNA: TGTGCCATTGGTATTCGGGTTTACAATGAGCAGTTCTTC
CDR3: CAIGIRVYNEQFF

length: 14
D: NA
size: NA
J: TRBJ2-3
V: TRBV7-9
DNA: TGTGCCAGCAGCTTAGTCATCAGCACAGATACGCAGTATTTT
CDR3: CASSLVISTDTQYF

length: 14
D: NA
size: NA
J: TRBJ1-1
V: TRBV9
DNA: TGTGCCAGCACCCCGACAGGTTCTGGCGCTGAAGCTTTCTTT
CDR3: CASTPTGSGAEAFF

length: 15
D: NA
size: NA
J: TRBJ2-1
V: TRBV7-8
DNA: TGTGCCAGCAGTCCAACAGGTCTCTCCTACAATGAGCAGTTCTTC
CDR3: CASSPTGLSYNEQFF

length: 15
D: TRBD1
size: NA
J: TRBJ1-2
V: TRBV5-6
DNA: TGTGCCAGCAGCGGGGACAGGGCTTCGTCGCGCGGCTACACCTTC
CDR3: CASSGDRASSRGYTF

length: 15
D: TRBD1
size: once
J: TRBJ2-3
V: TRBV7-3
DNA: TGTGCCAGCAGCACTAGGACAGGGGGAACCGATACGCAGTATTTT
CDR3: CASSTRTGGTDTQYF

length: 15
D: TRBD1
size: NA
J: TRBJ2-3
V: TRBV24-1
DNA: TGTGCCACCAGTGGACAGGGGGTGTTAACAGATACGCAGTATTTT
CDR3: CATSGQGVLTDTQYF

length: 18
D: TRBD2
size: few
J: TRBJ2-4
V: TRBV4-2
DNA: TGTGCCAGCAGCCAAGATAGCTCCCGGCGGGGGGGCGGGGGCATTCAGTACTTC
CDR3: CASSQDSSRRGGGGIQYF

length: 14
D: TRBD1
size: NA
J: TRBJ1-2
V: TRBV10-1
DNA: TGCGCCAGCAGGCCGGGACAGACTAACTATGGCTACACCTTC
CDR3: CASRPGQTNYGYTF

length: 13
D: NA
size: NA
J: TRBJ1-2
V: TRBV24-1
DNA: TGTGCCACCAGTGACCCCGGGGAGTATGGCTACACCTTC
CDR3: CATSDPGEYGYTF

length: 15
D: NA
size: NA
J: TRBJ2-3
V: TRBV5-1
DNA: TGCGCCAGCAGCCGTCTCGACACGACCACAGATACGCAGTATTTT
CDR3: CASSRLDTTTDTQYF

length: 15
D: NA
size: NA
J: TRBJ1-4
V: TRBV19
DNA: TGTGCCAGTAGAGGCCGGTCGCGGGAGGAGGAAAAACTGTTTTTT
CDR3: CASRGRSREEEKLFF

length: 14
D: NA
size: NA
J: TRBJ1-1
V: TRBV14
DNA: TGTGCCAGCAGCCGAGACAGGAGGGGTACTGAAGCTTTCTTT
CDR3: CASSRDRRGTEAFF

length: 14
D: NA
size: NA
J: TRBJ1-4
V: TRBV25-1
DNA: TGTGCCAGCAGTGAACAGGGGAGGTACGAAAAACTGTTTTTT
CDR3: CASSEQGRYEKLFF

length: 15
D: NA
size: NA
J: TRBJ1-2
V: TRBV7-2
DNA: TGTGCCAGCAGTCCTGGTTTAGGCAGGGCCTATGGCTACACCTTC
CDR3: CASSPGLGRAYGYTF

length: 14
D: NA
size: few
J: TRBJ2-7
V: TRBV7-9
DNA: TGTGCCAGCAGCTTAGACCTAGACCCTGGGGAGCAGTACTTC
CDR3: CASSLDLDPGEQYF

length: 15
D: NA
size: few
J: TRBJ1-1
V: TRBV11-2
DNA: TGTGCCAGCAGCATGTATAGACAGGCCTGGTCTGAAGCTTTCTTT
CDR3: CASSMYRQAWSEAFF

length: 13
D: TRBD2
size: NA
J: TRBJ2-1
V: TRBV29-1
DNA: TGCAGCGTTGAACGCGGGAGCTACAATGAGCAGTTCTTC
CDR3: CSVERGSYNEQFF

length: 15
D: NA
size: NA
J: TRBJ1-2
V: TRBV9
DNA: TGTGCCAGCAGCGTAGCGTCCATCGCTAACTATGGCTACACCTTC
CDR3: CASSVASIANYGYTF

length: 17
D: NA
size: NA
J: TRBJ2-5
V: TRBV7-9
DNA: TGTGCCAGCAGCTTAGGGGCCTCCGGGGGCTTACAAGAGACCCAGTACTTC
CDR3: CASSLGASGGLQETQYF